This T cell receptor beta chain was recovered during a study of graft-versus-host responses after intestinal transplantation. General observations from the study: An association linked early post-transplant HvG declines with peak circulating GvH clone levels. The study found high graft-versus-host to host-versus-graft clonal ratios in allografts of patients with graft-donor T cell macrochimerism.

Germline CDR1 reads SGDLS; CDR2 reads YYNGEE. V dropped 0 bases and J dropped 8 bases, with 11 bases sitting between them. This CDR3 has 14 residues. Intraepithelial and lamina propria lymphocytes were freed from processed graft tissue. Profiled with immunoSEQ multiplex PCR; TCRdb holds only in-frame clones, not every one. The sample consists of about 15,000 clones, 65% to 85% of them appearing once. To note about this clone: As yet, its antigen is unknown.

The chain couples TRBV9 to TRBJ1-4; D remains ambiguous. This TCR came from a human patient who received an intestinal transplant, so some T cells may come from the graft donor. Sequencing was performed on ileum tissue, taken roughly 460 days after intestinal transplant. CDR3 amino acids: CASSVGQLGEKLFF. The CDR3 nucleotides read TGTGCCAGCAGCGTAGGGCAGTTGGGGGAAAAACTGTTTTTT.